Sequencing of this T cell receptor (beta chain) was carried out in a study of blood T cell repertoires in COVID-19. As for the study in general: Donors in the United States, Italy and Spain gave samples during acute or convalescent COVID-19. T cells, B-cell-depleted T cells, or PBMCs supplied cDNA or gDNA.

Trimming took 1 base from V and 15 from J; bases not matched to a gene: 9. This CDR3 region has 13 residues. Germline V gene sequence: CDR1 LNHNV, CDR2 YYDKDF (reference sequence). Original analysis: Amplification of reference gene primers provided the estimated nucleated cell counts. Measured with immunoSEQ multiplex PCR; TCRdb has only the in-frame clones, and not every one. Clonal size and the V and J genes are those of that table, whereas D and trimming came from the DNA. The sample consists of about 290,000 clones, around nine tenths of them appearing once. The clonotype originates from a man aged 40-55 years with acute or convalescent COVID-19. The material sequenced was peripheral blood. The V call is TRBV15, the J call TRBJ2-3, with TRBD2 identical over 8 bases. This CDR3 reads CATSRGGTRGIYF. Here the CDR3 DNA reads TGTGCCACCAGCAGAGGTGGGACTAGGGGGATTTATTTT.